The source of this T cell receptor (beta chain) is a study of beta chain features in type 1 diabetes. The investigators reverse transcribed all of the isolated RNA, so they sequenced expressed TCRB transcripts. Using immunoSEQ multiplex PCR, the repertoire was profiled, and TCRdb retains in-frame clones only, with some absent. Of about 620,000 clones in the sample, about 14% were seen once. Trimming removed 3 bases from V and 3 bases from J, with 9 bases in between. CDR3 length: 13 amino acids. CDR1 is ENHRY and CDR2 is SYGVKD in the germline V gene. V and J are TRBV10-3 and TRBJ2-7, with D unclear. The TCR was taken from a man between 18 and 35 years old in good health. Sequencing used naive CD4+ T cells from blood. The CDR3 region is CAISDPIGYEQYF. Written as DNA, the CDR3 is TGTGCCATCAGTGACCCGATAGGCTACGAGCAGTACTTC.